These 5 T cell receptor beta chains were all obtained from the same sample, sequenced in a study of T cells in localized non-small cell lung cancer. This table comes from immunoSEQ multiplex PCR, and its TCRdb copy is limited to in-frame clones, with some not included. The table lists over 10,000 clones, approximately 28% of them singletons. The sample consisted of lung tumor tissue, taken before any cancer treatment. The origin of the receptors is a female donor of 60 years or more with stage I lung adenocarcinoma.

In this sample, this clone turned up a few times. The V call is TRBV11-3, the J call TRBJ2-7; 9 bases agree with TRBD1. CDR1 is SGHNT and CDR2 is YENEEA in the germline V gene. V trimming: 4 bases; J trimming: 3 bases; junction bases outside the gene matches: 16. The CDR3 contains 18 residues. The CDR3 DNA is TGTGCCAGCAGCTATAGGAGAGGACAGGGGAAGAGGGGCTACGAGCAGTACTTC. Translation gives CASSYRRGQGKRGYEQYF.

The chain recombines TRBV9 with TRBJ2-1; D may correspond to TRBD1 or TRBD2 (6 bases each). CDR1 SGDLS and CDR2 YYNGEE come from the germline V gene. Trimming took 5 bases from V and 11 from J, leaving 20 bases between them. This CDR3 spans 14 amino acids. CDR3 in DNA: TGTGCCAGCAGTGAATCCCTCCTTCGGGGGCAGCAGTTCTTC. Its translation: CASSESLLRGQQFF. The whole variable domain, remainder taken from reference TRBV9 and TRBJ2-1, is DSGVTQTPKHLITATGQRVTLRCSPRSGDLSVYWYQQSLDQGLQFLIQYYNGEERAKGNILERFSAQQFPDLHSELNLSSLELGDSALYFCASSESLLRGQQFFGPGTRLTVL.

The V call is TRBV9, the J call TRBJ1-6; tentative D call: TRBD1 (6 bases). Germline CDR1 reads SGDLS; CDR2 reads YYNGEE. V gave up 3 bases and J gave up 10 bases, with 14 bases separating them. CDR3 size: 14 residues. CDR3 DNA: TGTGCCAGCAGCGCACAGGGACTACGGTCACCCCTCCACTTT. Translation: CASSAQGLRSPLHF.

The rearrangement links TRBV30 to TRBJ1-6, with 7 bases that match TRBD1. This CDR3 spans 13 amino acids. The trim removed 5 bases at V and 8 bases at J, leaving 6 bases unmatched. The germline V gene encodes CDR1 GTSNPN and CDR2 SVGIG (reference sequence). The CDR3 is CAWATGLDSPLHF. Written as DNA, the CDR3 is TGTGCCTGGGCGACAGGGCTTGATTCACCCCTCCACTTT.

This clone was observed a few times. The genes are TRBV9 and TRBJ2-5, with D possibly being TRBD1 (6 bases). The CDR3 is 15 amino acids. The germline CDR1 and CDR2 sequences are SGDLS and YYNGEE. V shed 0 bases and J shed 3 bases, with 12 bases lying between them. The CDR3 here is CASSVDTRGEETQYF. The CDR3, as DNA: TGTGCCAGCAGCGTAGATACCAGGGGCGAAGAGACCCAGTACTTC.